This T cell receptor beta chain derives from a study of beta chain features in type 1 diabetes. For the study at large: Age and gender were similar between patients and healthy donors, as were cell yields. General study results and limits: Cells that show high TCR expression could be over-represented by cDNA sequencing. Shortening of TCRB CDR3s, moderate but significant, appeared in all four CD4+ subsets of Type 1 diabetes patients.

A sort by CD45RO/CCR7/CD25/CD127/CD95/CD27 yielded CD4+ naive, central memory, regulatory and stem cell-like memory cells. Sequenced material consisted of expressed TCRB transcripts (all of the isolated RNA was reverse transcribed). For naive, central memory and regulatory T cell samples, reads averaged roughly 3.7 million. The repertoire was sequenced with immunoSEQ multiplex PCR; TCRdb's copy has only in-frame clones and lacks some. The table has 500,000 to 850,000 clones, about 14% seen once. This clone was counted between two and nine times. Its specificity is not known. The sequenced sample was naive CD4+ T cells from blood. This receptor was taken from a man aged 18 to 29 with type 1 diabetes.

In DNA, the CDR3 is TGTGCCAGCCGGACAGTGGCGATTGACGAGCAGTACTTC. Translation: CASRTVAIDEQYF. The rearrangement uses TRBV18 and TRBJ2-7; D may be TRBD1 (6 bases). The CDR3 is 13 residues long. Germline V gene lookup returns CDR1 KGHSH and CDR2 LQKENI. The germline V and J ends were trimmed by 8 bases and 5 bases, with 16 bases remaining between them.